Below, 25 T cell receptor beta chains from the same sample are listed, as sequenced in a study of memory B cells and T cells in multiple sclerosis. No antigens are known for them. CFSE-dim autoproliferating and CFSE-high non-proliferating T cells from unstimulated culture were sequenced separately. Pooled replicate wells came from 5x10^7 CFSE-labeled PBMCs cultured less than 8 days without stimulus. Assay used: immunoSEQ multiplex PCR; TCRdb lists only in-frame clones, some missing. Of approximately 47,000 clones listed, roughly 87% are singletons. The sample consisted of PBMCs from blood kept in culture. The receptor set was obtained from a human donor with multiple sclerosis.

The chain has TRBV28 and TRBJ2-5; D call uncertain. The CDR3 has 14 amino acids. Germline V CDR1 and CDR2: MDHEN, SYDVKM. The ends were cut back, 6 bases at V and 5 bases at J, with 16 bases in the middle. CDR3 DNA: TGTGCCAGCAGCCCCCAGCTGGGCGTGGAGACCCAGTACTTC. It is translated as CASSPQLGVETQYF.

J is TRBJ1-5 and V is TRBV30; 7 bases line up with TRBD1. There are 15 residues in the CDR3. The ends lost 2 bases at V and 2 bases at J; junction bases unmatched: 6. The germline V gene has CDR1 GTSNPN and CDR2 SVGIG (reference sequence). The chain's CDR3 is CAWSRTGVGNQPQHF. The CDR3 DNA is TGTGCCTGGAGTCGTACAGGGGTCGGCAATCAGCCCCAGCATTTT.

This clone was counted only a few times. The chain recombines TRBV4-2 with TRBJ1-3; weak D call: TRBD1 (6 bases). This CDR3 contains 13 residues. CDR1 LGHNA and CDR2 YNFKEQ come from the germline V gene. V lost 2 bases, J lost 7 bases, and 9 bases lay in between. The CDR3: CASSQHRGNTIYF. The CDR3 DNA reads TGTGCCAGCAGCCAACATAGGGGGAACACCATATATTTT.

In its sample, this clone was seen once. V usage is TRBV19 and J usage is TRBJ2-2; a weak D match, TRBD2 (5 bases). This CDR3 spans 16 amino acids. V was pared by 3 bases and J by 7 bases, with 18 bases between. Germline CDR1 and CDR2: LNHDA and SQIVND (reference sequence). CDR3 region: CASSIAGPGGFGELFF. Here the CDR3 DNA reads TGTGCCAGTAGTATCGCCGGCCCCGGAGGTTTCGGGGAGCTGTTTTTT.

The V and J genes are TRBV7-9 and TRBJ2-3; D is undetermined. Trimming removed 1 base at V and 7 bases at J, with 6 bases between. The germline CDR1 and CDR2 sequences are SEHNR and FQNEAQ (reference sequence). The CDR3 loop spans 12 amino acids. Here the CDR3 reads CASSLGEHTQYF. DNA of the CDR3: TGTGCCAGCAGCTTAGGGGAACATACGCAGTATTTT.

This clone was seen more than once but under ten times. This chain uses TRBV18 with TRBJ2-7; weak D call: TRBD1 (5 bases). Germline V gene sequence: CDR1 KGHSH, CDR2 LQKENI. Trimming removed 3 bases from V and 2 bases from J, with 14 bases in between. This CDR3 spans 15 amino acids. CDR3 loop: CASSPGQGRPYEQYF. The CDR3 DNA reads TGTGCCAGCTCACCGGGGCAGGGTCGGCCCTACGAGCAGTACTTC.

V gene TRBV4-2 combines with J gene TRBJ1-4; D is ambiguous. Trimming took 1 base from V and 7 from J, leaving 4 bases between them. The CDR3 spans 12 residues. The germline V gene encodes CDR1 LGHNA and CDR2 YNFKEQ. CDR3 nucleotides: TGTGCCAGCAGCCAAGTACGTGAAAAACTGTTTTTT. The encoded protein is CASSQVREKLFF.

J is TRBJ2-7 and V is TRBV4-2; maybe TRBD1 (5 bases). Trimming removed 7 bases from V and 0 bases from J, with 25 bases in between. The CDR3 sequence is 18 residues long. Per germline, CDR1 LGHNA and CDR2 YNFKEQ. Here the CDR3 DNA reads TGTGCCAGCAACCCCGTTCGGACATTAAACCCTTACTCCTACGAGCAGTACTTC. Its protein product is CASNPVRTLNPYSYEQYF.

This chain connects TRBV7-6 to TRBJ1-6; D unresolved. Germline V CDR1 and CDR2: SGHVS, FNYEAQ. Trimming took 1 base from V and 7 from J, leaving 11 bases between them. The CDR3 spans 15 residues. CDR3 nucleotide sequence: TGTGCCAGCAGCTTAGGGACGGGTGCCAATTCACCCCTCCACTTT. Amino acid sequence: CASSLGTGANSPLHF.

This clone was picked up one time. At one end, the junction sequence differs from germline, possibly due to a read error. The gene calls are TRBV7-8 and TRBJ2-1, with TRBD2 as a possible D gene (5 bases). The CDR3 loop spans 17 amino acids. CDR1 is SGHVS, CDR2 FQNEAQ, per germline. The CDR3 is CASTLLGRSSSYNEQFF. DNA for the CDR3: TGTGCCAGCACCTTACTAGGTAGGTCGAGCTCCTACAATGAGCAGTTCTTC.

V gene TRBV5-1 combines with J gene TRBJ1-1; D unresolved. Trimming stripped 2 bases from V and 3 bases from J, with 11 bases between. This CDR3 is built from 14 residues. The germline gives CDR1 SGHRS, CDR2 YFSETQ. The CDR3 sequence is CASSFDGEDTEAFF. The CDR3 nucleotides are TGCGCCAGCAGCTTCGATGGAGAGGACACTGAAGCTTTCTTT.

The sample holds one count of this clone. The V gene is TRBV5-4, the J gene TRBJ1-2, with a weak D call TRBD1 (5 bases). Trimming shortened V by 4 bases and J by 8 bases, and 18 bases separated the two germline ends. Per the germline V gene, CDR1 is SGHNT and CDR2 is YYREEE (reference sequence). The CDR3 covers 14 residues. This CDR3 is CASSHSGTSRGYTF. The CDR3 DNA reads TGTGCCAGCAGCCACTCCGGGACGTCGAGAGGCTACACCTTC.

V is TRBV29-1 and J is TRBJ1-1; 7 bases map to TRBD1. Germline trimming cut 6 bases from V and 10 bases from J; bases unmatched to any gene: 8. Germline assignment: CDR1 SQVTM and CDR2 ANQGSEA. The CDR3 spans 11 residues. This CDR3 is CSVHRQGGAFF. CDR3 nucleotides: TGCAGCGTCCATAGACAGGGAGGAGCTTTCTTT.

This clone appeared a few times. The chain carries TRBV7-2 and TRBJ1-2; D might be TRBD1 (5 bases). Looked up from germline, CDR1 is SGHTA and CDR2 is FQGNSA. The CDR3 loop spans 13 amino acids. V lost 5 bases and J lost 3, with 10 bases in between. The CDR3 here is CASSLRDHYGYTF. CDR3 nucleotides: TGTGCCAGCAGCCTCCGGGACCACTATGGCTACACCTTC. The full variable domain, completed using reference TRBV7-2 and TRBJ1-2, is GAGVSQSPSNKVTEKGKDVELRCDPISGHTALYWYRQSLGQGLEFLIYFQGNSAPDKSGLPSDRFSAERTGGSVSTLTIQRTQQEDSAVYLCASSLRDHYGYTFGSGTRLTVV.

The chain is built from TRBV28 and TRBJ2-7; no reliable D call. The germline CDR1 and CDR2 sequences are MDHEN and SYDVKM. Between the trimmed V and J ends, which lost 1 base and 4 bases, there was a span of 2 bases. This CDR3 contains 11 residues. CDR3 coding DNA: TGTGCCAGCAGTTTATTGTACGAGCAGTACTTC. It yields the protein CASSLLYEQYF.

The chain's CDR3 is CASSDRGTGETQYF. The CDR3 nucleotides read TGTGCCAGCAGTGATAGGGGGACAGGAGAGACCCAGTACTTC. V is TRBV9 and J is TRBJ2-5; 8 nucleotides match TRBD1. The CDR3 sequence is 14 residues long. The germline V gene encodes CDR1 SGDLS and CDR2 YYNGEE. The J segment lost 4 bases and the V segment lost 5 bases, leaving 7 bases of the junction unmatched.

The rearrangement uses TRBV5-1 and TRBJ2-3; D gene unclear. Germline V CDR1 and CDR2: SGHRS, YFSETQ. The V gene lost 2 bases and the J gene lost 5 bases, with 3 bases spanning the gap. The CDR3 extends over 11 amino acids. CDR3 sequence reads: CASSLIDTQYF. The CDR3 region has the DNA TGCGCCAGCAGCTTAATAGATACGCAGTATTTT.

This clone was observed a few times. The CDR3 coding sequence is TGTGCCAGCACCCAACAGGGGACCTACGAGCAGTACTTC. This gives the protein CASTQQGTYEQYF. V and J are TRBV6-5 and TRBJ2-7; 7 nucleotides agree with TRBD1. The germline V gene has CDR1 MNHEY and CDR2 SVGAGI. V was clipped by 7 bases and J by 2 bases; unmatched bases: 5. CDR3 length: 13 amino acids.

This clone came up once. The chain uses TRBV14 and TRBJ2-7; D is perhaps TRBD1 (6 bases). There are 17 residues in the CDR3. Germline V lookup: CDR1 SGHDN, CDR2 FVKESK. V was clipped by 3 bases and J by 3 bases, with 21 bases between them. CDR3 nucleotides: TGTGCCAGCAGCCACCTTCCGGGGCGAGGGGGAAGCTACGAGCAGTACTTC. It translates to CASSHLPGRGGSYEQYF.

The chain has TRBV4-2 and TRBJ1-2, with 12 nucleotides matching TRBD1. After removal of 6 bases from V and 4 bases from J, the junction contained 6 bases not matched to a gene. The germline V gene encodes CDR1 LGHNA and CDR2 YNFKEQ. This CDR3 spans 15 amino acids. CDR3 bases: TGTGCCAGCAGTACCGGGACAGGGGGCGGCTATGGCTACACCTTC. Protein: CASSTGTGGGYGYTF.

The gene calls are TRBV4-3 and TRBJ1-6, with no clear D. CDR3 length: 16 residues. Trimming took off 0 bases at V and 7 bases at J, with 13 bases between the two ends. Per germline, CDR1 LGHNA and CDR2 YSLEER. In DNA form, the CDR3 reads TGCGCCAGCAGCCAAGAGTACGGCCCCGTGAATTCACCCCTCCACTTT. This gives the protein CASSQEYGPVNSPLHF.

The sample holds a few counts of this clone. This sequence joins TRBV21-1 and TRBJ1-5. TRBV21-1 is noted as a pseudogene. The CDR3 runs 17 residues. CDR3 nucleotides: TGTGCCAGCAGTCAGGCTGTAGCTACATGGCATCATCAGCCCCAGCATTTT. Translating gives CASSQAVATWHHQPQHF.

The V call is TRBV7-2, the J call TRBJ1-1, with unresolved D. Germline assignment: CDR1 SGHTA and CDR2 FQGNSA. CDR3 length: 12 amino acids. V shed 4 bases and J shed 6 bases, with 9 bases lying between them. The CDR3 loop is CASSSTGAEAFF. The CDR3 bases are TGTGCCAGCAGCTCCACCGGGGCTGAAGCTTTCTTT.

This chain joins TRBV7-9 and TRBJ1-6; the D gene is possibly TRBD1 (6 bases). The germline V and J ends were trimmed by 2 bases and 0 bases, with 8 bases remaining between them. The CDR3 covers 16 residues. The germline gives CDR1 SEHNR, CDR2 FQNEAQ (reference sequence). The CDR3 reads CASSLRGSSYNSPLHF. CDR3 DNA sequence: TGTGCCAGCAGCTTAAGGGGGAGCTCCTATAATTCACCCCTCCACTTT.

V usage is TRBV7-9 and J usage is TRBJ1-1; D is possibly TRBD1 (6 bases). V was trimmed by 7 bases and J by 0 bases, leaving 18 bases between them. The CDR3 runs 16 residues. Germline-derived CDR1 and CDR2 are SEHNR and FQNEAQ (reference sequence). The CDR3 DNA reads as TGTGCCAGCACCCCCCAAGGGGGACAACTGAACACTGAAGCTTTCTTT. It yields the protein CASTPQGGQLNTEAFF.